This TCR beta chain was sequenced for a study of control samples from healthy donors and cancer patients. The germline V gene has CDR1 SNHLY and CDR2 FYNNEI. The V end was cut by 6 bases, the J end by 1 base, with 18 bases between. CDR3 length: 16 amino acids. Sequencing was performed with immunoSEQ multiplex PCR; in TCRdb, only in-frame clones are kept and a portion is missing. The sample has roughly 190,000 clones. This chain uses TRBV2 with TRBJ1-2; D is possibly TRBD1 (6 bases). The receptor was derived from a woman in her thirties in good health. Material for sequencing was blood. As DNA, the CDR3 is TGTGCCAGCAGCCGTCGACCGAACAGGGATAACTATGGCTACACCTTC. Amino acid sequence: CASSRRPNRDNYGYTF.